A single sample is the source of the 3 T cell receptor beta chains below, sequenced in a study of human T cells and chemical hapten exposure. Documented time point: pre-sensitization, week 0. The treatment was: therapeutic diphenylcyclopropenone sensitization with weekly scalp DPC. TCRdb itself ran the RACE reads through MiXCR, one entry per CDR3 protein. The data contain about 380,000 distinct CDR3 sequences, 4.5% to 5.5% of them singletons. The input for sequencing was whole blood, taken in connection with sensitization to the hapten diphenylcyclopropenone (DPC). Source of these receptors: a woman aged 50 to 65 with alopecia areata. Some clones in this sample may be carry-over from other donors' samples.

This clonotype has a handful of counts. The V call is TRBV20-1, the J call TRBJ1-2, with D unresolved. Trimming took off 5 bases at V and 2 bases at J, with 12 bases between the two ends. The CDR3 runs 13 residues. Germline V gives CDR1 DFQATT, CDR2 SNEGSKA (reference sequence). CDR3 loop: CSAPPTENYGYTF. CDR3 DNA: TGCAGTGCTCCCCCCACAGAGAACTATGGCTACACCTTC.

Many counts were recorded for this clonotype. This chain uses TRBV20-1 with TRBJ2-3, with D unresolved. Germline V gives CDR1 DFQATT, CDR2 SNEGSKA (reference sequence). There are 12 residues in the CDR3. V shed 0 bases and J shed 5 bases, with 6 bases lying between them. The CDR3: CSARDHRDTQYF. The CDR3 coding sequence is TGCAGTGCTAGAGATCACAGAGATACGCAGTATTTT.

The CDR3 loop is CASSLALVANTEAFF. Here the CDR3 DNA reads TGTGCCAGCAGCTTAGCGCTGGTGGCGAACACTGAAGCTTTCTTT. V gene TRBV7-2 combines with J gene TRBJ1-1, with D uncertain. Germline values: CDR1 SGHTA, CDR2 FQGNSA. Trimming stripped 0 bases from V and 1 base from J, with 9 bases between. This CDR3 is 15 amino acids long.